This T cell receptor (beta chain) was recovered during a study of cytomegalovirus exposure and HLA in healthy donors. Study background: The approximately 660 first-cohort repertoires shared a platform with the approximately 130 validation repertoires, as reported in a later analysis.

Separate from the approximately 670-subject first cohort, the approximately 130-subject validation cohort was the one that the donors belonged to. Using immunoSEQ multiplex PCR, the repertoire was profiled, and TCRdb retains in-frame clones only, with some absent. Of about 280,000 clones listed, just over 85% are singletons. The clonotype originates from a woman between 18 and 29 years old in good health and CMV-seronegative. The sample was PBMCs.

As DNA, the CDR3 is TGCGCCAGCAGTTGGGACACAGGTCTCTACGAGCAGTACTTC. Protein: CASSWDTGLYEQYF. The chain joins TRBV5-1 to TRBJ2-7, with D perhaps matching TRBD1 (6 bases). V was pared by 5 bases and J by 3 bases, with 15 bases between. Germline CDR1 reads SGHRS; CDR2 reads YFSETQ. The CDR3 covers 14 residues.